This TCR beta chain was found in a study of blood T cell repertoires in COVID-19. The overall study: Samples of COVID-19 (acute and convalescent) were obtained from the United States, Italy and Spain.

In the source study's methods: Amplification from reference gene primers served as the basis for estimated nucleated cell counts. The protocol was immunoSEQ multiplex PCR, while the TCRdb copy is restricted to in-frame clones and leaves out a portion. V and J calls and clone size are copied from that table; D and trimming were computed from the DNA. The sample records about 170,000 clones, approximately 83% being singletons. The TCR sequence derives from a woman aged 55-75 years with acute or convalescent COVID-19. Sequencing input: peripheral blood.

The CDR3 protein is CASSAYPRTSGADTQYF. The CDR3 DNA sequence: TGTGCCAGCAGTGCTTACCCGCGGACTAGCGGGGCAGATACGCAGTATTTT. This chain uses TRBV6-4 with TRBJ2-3, with 12 nucleotides matching TRBD2. The length of the CDR3 is 17 residues. V lost 4 bases and J lost 4; bases outside the gene matches: 9. Germline loops: CDR1 MRHNA, CDR2 SNTAGT.